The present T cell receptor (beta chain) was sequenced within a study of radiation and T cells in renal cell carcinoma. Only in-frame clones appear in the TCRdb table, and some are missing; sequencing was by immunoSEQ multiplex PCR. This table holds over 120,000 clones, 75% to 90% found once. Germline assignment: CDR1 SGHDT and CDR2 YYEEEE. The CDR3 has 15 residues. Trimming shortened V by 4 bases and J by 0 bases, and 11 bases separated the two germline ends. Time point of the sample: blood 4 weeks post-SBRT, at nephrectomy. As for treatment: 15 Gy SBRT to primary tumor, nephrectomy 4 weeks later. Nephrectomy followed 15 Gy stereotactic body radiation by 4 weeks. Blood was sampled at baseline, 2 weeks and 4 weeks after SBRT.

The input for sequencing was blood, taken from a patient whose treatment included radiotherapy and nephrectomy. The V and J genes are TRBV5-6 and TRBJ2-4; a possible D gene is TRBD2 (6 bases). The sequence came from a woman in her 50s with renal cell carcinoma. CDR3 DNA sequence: TGTGCCAGCAGCCTCCCGGGAGAAGCCAAAAACATTCAGTACTTC. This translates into CASSLPGEAKNIQYF.